This T cell receptor beta chain was obtained from a study of spatial heterogeneity in lung cancer. Study results and caveats: Circulating ubiquitous expanded tumor TCRs were observed more frequently at resection than at follow-up.

Time point indicated: sample taken at primary tumor resection. In each case, whole RNA from tumor, nontumor lung or frozen PBMC was sequenced unsorted. There are 18 residues in the CDR3. Per germline, CDR1 DFQATT and CDR2 SNEGSKA (reference sequence). The V gene end was trimmed by 1 base and the J gene end by 6 bases; junction bases not matched to a gene: 16. A word on this clonotype: The target antigen is unknown.

TCRdb re-called the 5' RACE reads through MiXCR, storing one row per CDR3 protein. The sample has 50,000 or so distinct CDR3 sequences, less than 8.5% seen once; the top ten hold approximately 13%. This TCR was sampled from a female donor with early-stage non-small cell lung cancer. The chain couples TRBV20-1 to TRBJ2-1; 9 bases are a match to TRBD1. Sequencing was performed on PBMCs, taken at surgery. The CDR3 DNA reads TGCAGTGCTAGAGGCTGGGGAGGGGCCCGGACAGGGGTCAATGAGCAGTTCTTC. It encodes CSARGWGGARTGVNEQFF.